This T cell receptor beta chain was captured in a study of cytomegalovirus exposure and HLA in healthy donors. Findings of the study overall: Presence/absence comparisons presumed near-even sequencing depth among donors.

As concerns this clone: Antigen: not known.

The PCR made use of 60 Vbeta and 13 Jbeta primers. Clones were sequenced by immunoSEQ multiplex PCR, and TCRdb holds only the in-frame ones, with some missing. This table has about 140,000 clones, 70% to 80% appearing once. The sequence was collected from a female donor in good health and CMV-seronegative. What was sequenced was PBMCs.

The CDR3 DNA sequence: TGTGCCAGCGGACTAGCGGGAGTGTCCGGCACAGATACGCAGTATTTT. Amino acid sequence: CASGLAGVSGTDTQYF. The V and J genes are TRBV19 and TRBJ2-3; TRBD2 matches 13 bases. In germline, CDR1 is LNHDA, CDR2 SQIVND (reference sequence). Losses at the gene ends were 9 bases for V and 1 base for J; bases not matched to a gene: 7. This CDR3 has 16 residues.